The sequence of this T cell receptor (beta chain) was determined in a study of T cell repertoires in aging, cancer and after chemotherapy (dated by TCRdb to 2018 to 2020). Regarding the complete study: The donors fell into six age groups ranging from 30 or younger to 70 or older, and each group had at least three individuals. The full dataset contained several million TCR reads. To examine immunoaging and T cell reconstitution after chemotherapy, the study profiled TCR beta repertoires in peripheral blood from healthy donors and cancer patients. Alongside fewer than 100 healthy donors serving as a reference group, the cohort included 218 cancer patients, of whom roughly 92 had hematological cancers and approximately 120 had solid cancers. In the solid tumor group, paired pre- and post-chemotherapy samples were obtained from brain tumor (glioblastoma) patients receiving temozolomide-based therapy.

Genomic DNA extracted from peripheral blood, rather than sorted cells or RNA, was used as the source for amplification of TCR beta rearrangements. V loses 7 bases, J loses 1 base, and the germline ends lie 16 bases apart. As encoded in the germline V gene, CDR1 is SQVTM while CDR2 is ANQGSEA. The CDR3, cysteine through phenylalanine, is 14 amino acids long. This entry keeps only the CDR3 DNA: 42 bases, framed from base 1. The investigation overall reported the following: In healthy donors, the decline in TCR diversity with age was mainly explained by loss of richness, whereas in cancer patients loss of evenness was also found to contribute. According to the authors, the repertoire data do not permit conclusions about immunological memory after chemotherapy. Median generation probability increased over the chemotherapy interval in both cancer cohorts, suggesting repertoire reconstitution through rebound thymic output. Compared with age-matched healthy donors, untreated patients with either hematological or solid cancers had significantly lower TCR diversity in the blood along with higher clonality.

Multiplex touch-down PCR with a mixed TRB-A/B primer pool was used to amplify rearranged TRB sequences covering the V, D and J segments. Two consecutive PCR reactions with Phusion HS II polymerase added Illumina adapters and sample indices to the amplicons. Amplicons were gel-purified with the NucleoSpin Gel and PCR Clean-up kit, then checked with Qubit and an Agilent 2100 Bioanalyzer. Sequencing of the libraries was done on an Illumina MiSeq with paired-end, single-indexed 600-cycle runs. The authors' analysis ran thus. MiXCR versions 2.12 and 3.0.5 were used to process the TRB sequences. A clone was defined as each unique CDR3 nucleotide sequence, and only productive sequences supported by at least two reads were kept. The repertoire metrics were Shannon diversity, evenness, clonality (defined as one minus evenness), and alpha-parameterized diversity profiles covering alpha 0 to 5. Generation probabilities of clones in paired pre- and post-chemotherapy samples were computed with the IGoR algorithm. Using fastp at Q25 and MiXCR, TCRdb reprocessed the public reads and kept productive beta chains. Each entry is one CDR3 protein sequence, shown with its most common DNA and genes. TCRdb's processing, not the authors' own work, is the source of the V and J calls. This sample gives under 5,500 distinct CDR3 sequences in total; roughly 29% of them show up just once. The top ten clones comprise 8.5% to 14% of the sample.

This clonotype is characterized as medium-sized (0.01 to 0.1%). Its antigen is not yet known. Base qualities are missing; no much larger clone stands one base away. The source is a human donor with a solid tumor. Sequenced material: blood. Recombination linked TRBV29-1 to TRBJ1-1; tentative D gene TRBD1, with 5 bases matching. The nucleotide sequence reads TGCAGCGCCGAGGGGTCCTCGCGGAACACTGAAGCTTTCTTT. This gives the protein CSAEGSSRNTEAFF.